This passage covers 6 T cell receptor beta chains from one sample sequenced in a study of patients and donors after allogeneic stem cell transplantation. TCRdb analysed the RT-PCR reads with MiXCR anew, one entry per CDR3 protein. Among approximately 200,000 distinct CDR3 sequences, about 40% were seen once, and the ten largest hold about 35%. The sample consisted of blood, either unsorted or a sorted T cell fraction (not recorded which). All receptors derive from a human donor who was either an allogeneic HSCT recipient or a stem cell or donor lymphocyte infusion donor (not recorded which). It is not recorded whose cells these are; they may come from a transplant donor.

This clonotype has only a few counts. The chain couples TRBV4-2 to TRBJ1-1; 10 positions match TRBD1. V lost 5 bases to trimming and J lost 1 base; unmatched junction nucleotides: 4. The CDR3 has 15 residues. The V gene's germline CDR1 is LGHNA and CDR2 YNFKEQ. CDR3 sequence reads: CASSSRDRGNTEAFF. CDR3 nucleotides: TGTGCCAGCAGCTCCCGGGACAGGGGGAACACTGAAGCTTTCTTT.

V gene TRBV6-2 or TRBV6-3 combines with J gene TRBJ2-1, with 10 bases matching TRBD2. Unmatched junction bases numbered 7, after V lost 6 bases and J lost 2 bases. The CDR3 runs to 16 residues. Germline V gene lookup returns CDR1 MNHEY and CDR2 SVGEGT. The CDR3 loop reads CASRGLSGRAYNEQFF. The CDR3 DNA reads as TGTGCCAGCAGGGGGCTGAGCGGGAGGGCCTACAATGAGCAGTTCTTC.

This clonotype was detected a few times. V gene TRBV25-1 combines with J gene TRBJ2-7; 9 nucleotides match TRBD2. V gave up 1 base and J gave up 4 bases; unmatched junction bases: 11. In germline, CDR1 is MGHDK, CDR2 SYGVNS. This CDR3 is 17 amino acids long. The CDR3 is CASSELPLAGEGYEQYF. CDR3 bases: TGTGCCAGCAGTGAATTACCCTTAGCGGGAGAAGGGTACGAGCAGTACTTC.

This clonotype was recorded a few times. The J gene is TRBJ1-4, the V gene TRBV5-5; D is perhaps TRBD1 (5 bases). This CDR3 has 15 amino acids. The V gene lost 3 bases and the J gene lost 7 bases, with 16 bases spanning the gap. Germline values: CDR1 SGHKS, CDR2 YYEKEE (reference sequence). CDR3 amino acids: CASSSSDRLGEKLFF. The DNA of the CDR3 is TGTGCCAGCAGCTCCTCAGACAGACTCGGTGAAAAACTGTTTTTT.

V usage is TRBV5-6 and J usage is TRBJ2-1; D unresolved. Germline V CDR1 and CDR2: SGHDT, YYEEEE. V lost 2 bases to trimming and J lost 0 bases, with 9 bases between them. The CDR3 has 15 residues. The CDR3 DNA follows: TGTGCCAGCAGCTTCGGAAGCTTCTCCTACAATGAGCAGTTCTTC. This sequence encodes CASSFGSFSYNEQFF.

This clonotype was detected a few times. This rearrangement joins TRBV12-3 or TRBV12-4 to TRBJ1-5; unclear D gene. The CDR3 covers 13 residues. Trimming took off 7 bases at V and 7 bases at J, with 14 bases between the two ends. CDR3 bases: TGTGCCAGCACCCTAACCTTGAACCAGCCCCAGCATTTT. This codes for CASTLTLNQPQHF.